The source of this T cell receptor beta chain is a study of beta chain features in type 1 diabetes. In the study overall: Cell yields, age and gender were similar between patients and healthy donors. Study-wide results and limits: Naive, central memory and Treg TCRB repertoires seemed to resemble each other more closely in patients than they did in healthy donors. TCRB CDR3s were moderately but significantly shorter in Type 1 diabetes patients in all four CD4+ subsets. A possible short-template PCR bias applies equally to patients and controls.

For this clone: The antigen is undetermined.

This CDR3 region has 15 residues. Per germline, CDR1 MNHEY and CDR2 SVGAGI. Trimming took 6 bases from V and 5 from J; bases not matched to a gene: 10. Every bit of the isolated RNA underwent reverse transcription, so sequencing read expressed TCRB transcripts. The table came from immunoSEQ multiplex PCR; TCRdb's copy has only in-frame clones and leaves some out. The sample comprises some 290,000 clones, roughly an eighth of which are singletons, and 0.017% rests with the top ten. A heparinised blood draw that averaged around 100 mL was obtained once from each donor. The clonotype was recovered from a man younger than 45 with type 1 diabetes. V gene TRBV6-5 combines with J gene TRBJ1-2; 9 bases map to TRBD1. Sequencing input: naive CD4+ T cells from blood. CDR3 bases: TGTGCCAGCAGACCCGGGGGGACAGGGAATTATGGCTACACCTTC. It is translated as CASRPGGTGNYGYTF.